These T cell receptor beta chains were read from a single sample in a study of metastatic and nonmetastatic thyroid tumors. TCRdb reanalyzed the PCR reads with MiXCR. The sample lists around 16,000 clones; around a quarter were seen once. Sequenced: adjacent normal tissue. The receptors come from a female donor with papillary thyroid cancer or a benign thyroid nodule (not recorded which). Some clones in this sample may be carry-over from other donors' samples. Both conserved end residues are trimmed from each CDR3. A clone size is listed for some rows: how often the clone was seen (once, few, many), or a class if it is expanded.

size | length | J | V | CDR3
- | 13 | TRBJ1-3 | TRBV6-1 | ASSDTGASGNTIY
- | 10 | TRBJ2-7 | TRBV7-2 | ASSLQSYEQY
few | 13 | TRBJ2-7 | TRBV6-1 | ASSSSSGRRYEQY
few | 14 | TRBJ2-7 | TRBV11-2 | ASSLGWQGLGYEQY
few | 12 | TRBJ1-1 | TRBV4-1 | ASSQAGMNTEAF
few | 13 | TRBJ2-5 | TRBV28 | ASSRPGQGQETQY
medium-sized | 8 | TRBJ2-4 | TRBV20-1 | SASKNIQY
- | 13 | TRBJ1-2 | TRBV7-2 | ASSPPDMPLDGYT
- | 13 | TRBJ2-3 | TRBV7-6 | ASSLSTAGVDTQY
- | 14 | TRBJ2-3 | TRBV11-1 | ASSYRTSGGAYTQY
- | 12 | TRBJ1-1 | TRBV6-1 | ASSRTGVNTEAF
- | 13 | TRBJ2-2 | TRBV7-9 | ASSVTSTGPGELS
- | 13 | TRBJ1-5 | TRBV19 | ASSMGQYSNQPQH
- | 12 | TRBJ1-6 | TRBV30 | AWIVASNNSPLH
- | 13 | TRBJ2-7 | TRBV4-3 | ASSPRASGIYEQY
few | 13 | TRBJ2-1 | TRBV6-2/TRBV6-3 | ASSYLGPVYNEQF
- | 11 | TRBJ1-2 | TRBV15 | ATSKLRGYGYT
- | 12 | TRBJ2-2 | TRBV19 | ASSIGKNTGELF
- | 13 | TRBJ2-2 | TRBV12-3/TRBV12-4 | ASSLGTAYTGQLY
- | 9 | TRBJ2-7 | TRBV12-3/TRBV12-4 | ASSLLYEQY
- | 11 | TRBJ1-3 | TRBV30 | AWSHSSGNTIY
few | 12 | TRBJ1-2 | TRBV6-1 | AGTRLVGGHGYT
few | 12 | TRBJ2-2 | TRBV7-3 | ASSSDSYTGELF
few | 16 | TRBJ2-7 | TRBV27 | ASSLKIPRGGSSYEQY
few | 13 | TRBJ2-7 | TRBV6-1 | ASTATSGSIYEQY
large | 12 | TRBJ1-1 | TRBV6-1 | ASSYGGLNTEAF
- | 9 | TRBJ2-7 | TRBV20-1 | SAAVSGKQY
- | 12 | TRBJ2-1 | TRBV11-1 | ASSWTSSYNEQF
few | 13 | TRBJ2-3 | TRBV12-3/TRBV12-4 | ASSSEETSTDTQY
- | 12 | TRBJ2-7 | TRBV3-1 | ASSQGLNSYEQY
- | 14 | TRBJ2-1 | TRBV11-2 | ASSPKRDRVGDEQF
- | 13 | TRBJ1-6 | TRBV20-1 | SAGLGQGENSPLH
- | 10 | TRBJ1-5 | TRBV20-1 | SARGGNQPQH